This TCR beta chain is drawn from a study of shared clonotypes between healthy human individuals (dated by TCRdb to 2018 to 2020). About the investigation overall: The cohort included three men and a couple of women between 18 and 49 years of age. Per donor, three plates each were used for CD4 naive and CD4 memory, two for CD8 naive, and one for CD8 memory. To estimate repertoire size and how much clonotype sharing occurs between individuals, the study deeply sequenced the blood TCR repertoires of a handful of healthy adults. To increase sequencing depth and limit assay-specific biases, different laboratories used diverse techniques to prepare libraries and sequence TCR repertoires. Between about 0.9 and 9 billion PBMCs per donor were obtained by leukapheresis. On the study overall, not on this receptor specifically: When a handful of donors were compared, the shared fraction of clonotypes was 5% to 6.5% for naive CD4, about 4% for naive CD8, 2.3% for memory CD4, and 0.35% to 0.4% for memory CD8. Higher generation probabilities were observed for clonotypes shared by all four sorted-subset donors than for non-shared clonotypes. Sampling was limited to blood, and TCR repertoires in tissue likely differ from TCR repertoires in blood. Larger estimated clonotype richness was generally found for naive subsets than for memory subsets. Because the study included a small number of donors, the genetic and exposure-history diversity represented was limited. Based on pairwise subsampling, the degree of clonotype sharing among donors was expected to be affected by sequencing depth. Incomplete sequencing was indicated by rarefaction of sorted-subset datasets, despite the large sequencing depth.

Note on this clone: Its cognate antigen has yet to be identified. Base qualities are missing; no much larger clone stands one base away.

At the junction V is shortened by 0 bases and J by 3 bases, with 13 bases in between. CDR1 and CDR2, per the germline V gene, are SGDLS and YYNGEE. The CDR3, cysteine through phenylalanine, is 15 amino acids long. Only the CDR3 region is kept as DNA, spanning 45 bases read in frame from base 1. Using the deep immunoSEQ assay, multiplex PCR amplified TCR CDR3 regions from genomic DNA. Extracted genomic DNA from each cell subset was distributed evenly across all wells of several immunoSEQ 96-well plates, and each plate was treated as a replicate. Each replicate PCR for sorted subsets received around 200 ng genomic DNA, equal to roughly 30,000 T cell genomes. The purified libraries were quantified using a Qubit 3.0 fluorometer, sized with a Bioanalyzer 2100, and then quantified again using the KAPA Library Quantification kit. A separate single-read 150-cycle Illumina NextSeq 550 flow cell was used to sequence each immunoSEQ 96-well plate. Concerning the study's data processing: Because the immunoSEQ output included only junctional sequences and no quality scores, the filtering could not be the same as the filtering used for full-length reads. To assign V/J genes and CDR3, sequences were annotated against IMGT germline references using PyIR, a Python wrapper for IgBLAST v1.9. Reads were filtered out if the reads had weak V/J assignments (E-value above 1e-6), no CDR3, stop codons, out-of-frame junctions, or ambiguous translated residues. V3J clonotypes were defined by identical inferred V gene, J gene, and CDR3 amino acid sequence. The percentage overlap between two repertoires was calculated by dividing the number of shared unique clonotypes by the size of the smaller repertoire. Repertoire richness was assessed with RTK rarefaction, the Chao1 estimator, and Recon v2.1 estimates of unobserved clonotypes. OLGA was used to compute generation probabilities for all TCRbeta clonotypes that the gDNA method yielded from a handful of donors. The table was pulled from immuneACCESS by TCRdb, which kept in-frame rearrangements only. Such tables lose some clones; where checked, under half of the loss comes from unresolved V genes, and the rest has no known cause. The V and J calls and the clone size are those of that table, but D and trimming were determined from the DNA. The sample table shows about 530,000 clones, and about 95% are seen once. 0.06% of the sample rests with the top ten.

Donors were healthy HIV-negative adults with no recently reported acute infections or vaccinations. Only Caucasian adults living in Nashville, Tennessee, USA were represented among the donors. CD4+ T cells were enriched through magnetic negative selection, after which naive cells were positively selected on CD45RA and the remaining negative fraction served as the memory subset. Blood was obtained by leukapheresis, after which PBMCs were separated by Ficoll-Histopaque density gradient centrifugation and cryopreserved in liquid nitrogen vapor phase. Analytical flow cytometry was used to check the purity and quantity of each magnetically sorted T cell population. Each sorted fraction had its genomic DNA isolated and then quantified by UV absorbance on a Nanodrop 2000c.

The sequencing sample was made of naive CD4+ T cells sorted from blood. This specimen's cell subset or site label, interpreted: CD45RA+ positively selected. The chain was built from TRBV9 and TRBJ2-7; a tentative D match to TRBD1 spans 5 bases. The source of this sequence is a woman aged 30 to 39 in good health. At the DNA level, the sequence is TGTGCCAGCAGCGTAGTAGGGGATTTTGGCTACGAGCAGTACTTC. It specifies CASSVVGDFGYEQYF.